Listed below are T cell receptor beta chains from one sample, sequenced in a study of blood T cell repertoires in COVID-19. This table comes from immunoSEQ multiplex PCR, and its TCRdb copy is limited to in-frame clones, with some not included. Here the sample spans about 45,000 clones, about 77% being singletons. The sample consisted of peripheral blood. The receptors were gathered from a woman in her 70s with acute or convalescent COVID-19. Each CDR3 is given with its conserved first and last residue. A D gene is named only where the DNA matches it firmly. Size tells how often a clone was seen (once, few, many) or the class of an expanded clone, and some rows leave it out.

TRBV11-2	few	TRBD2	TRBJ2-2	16	CASSAWTSGRNGELFF	TGTGCCAGCAGCGCCTGGACTAGCGGGAGGAACGGGGAGCTGTTTTTT
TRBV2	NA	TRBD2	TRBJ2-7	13	CASRPGGLFEQYF	TGTGCCAGCAGACCCGGGGGACTATTCGAGCAGTACTTC
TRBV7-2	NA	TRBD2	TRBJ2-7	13	CASSPGTSGEQYF	TGTGCCAGCAGCCCCGGGACTAGCGGCGAGCAGTACTTC
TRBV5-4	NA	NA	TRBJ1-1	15	CASRNSGGMNTEAFF	TGTGCCAGCAGGAACTCGGGGGGCATGAACACTGAAGCTTTCTTT
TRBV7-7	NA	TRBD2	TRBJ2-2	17	CASSLNDLAGSTGELFF	TGTGCTAGCAGCTTAAACGACCTAGCGGGATCGACCGGGGAGCTGTTTTTT
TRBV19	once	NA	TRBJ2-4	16	CASSISAGMAKNIQYF	TGTGCCAGTAGTATATCGGCAGGGATGGCCAAAAACATTCAGTACTTC
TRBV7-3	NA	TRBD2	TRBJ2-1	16	CASSLWGGVTYNEQFF	TGTGCCAGCAGCTTATGGGGAGGGGTAACCTACAATGAGCAGTTCTTC
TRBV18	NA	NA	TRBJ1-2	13	CASSPPTYYGYTF	TGTGCCAGCTCACCACCGACTTATTATGGCTACACCTTC
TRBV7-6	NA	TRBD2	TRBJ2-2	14	CASSLLAGTGELFF	TGTGCCAGCAGCCTTCTAGCGGGAACTGGGGAGCTGTTTTTT
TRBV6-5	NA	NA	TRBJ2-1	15	CASSAGTRSYNEQFF	TGTGCCAGCAGCGCCGGGACTCGCTCCTACAATGAGCAGTTCTTC